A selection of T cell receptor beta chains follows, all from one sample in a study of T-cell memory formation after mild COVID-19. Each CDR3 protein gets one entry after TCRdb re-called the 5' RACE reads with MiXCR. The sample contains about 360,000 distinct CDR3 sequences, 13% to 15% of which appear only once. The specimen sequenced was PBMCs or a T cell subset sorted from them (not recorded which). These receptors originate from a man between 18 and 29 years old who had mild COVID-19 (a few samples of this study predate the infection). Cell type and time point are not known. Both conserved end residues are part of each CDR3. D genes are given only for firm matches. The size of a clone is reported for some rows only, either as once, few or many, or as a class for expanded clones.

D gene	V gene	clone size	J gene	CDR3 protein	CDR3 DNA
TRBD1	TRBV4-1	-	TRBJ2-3	CASSHVTGLDTQYF	TGCGCCAGCAGCCATGTGACAGGGTTAGATACGCAGTATTTT
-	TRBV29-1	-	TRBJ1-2	CSVPRVSDRVFYGYTF	TGCAGCGTTCCCCGGGTCTCTGACCGGGTTTTCTATGGCTACACCTTC
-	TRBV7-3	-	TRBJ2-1	CASSSLHNEQFF	TGTGCCAGCAGCTCACTACACAATGAGCAGTTCTTC
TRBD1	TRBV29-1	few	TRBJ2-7	CSVAGTAYEQYF	TGCAGCGTTGCCGGGACAGCCTACGAGCAGTACTTC
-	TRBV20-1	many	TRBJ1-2	CSARDLTEYGYTF	TGCAGTGCTAGAGATCTAACAGAATATGGCTACACCTTC
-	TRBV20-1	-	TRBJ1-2	CSAFFARGYGYTF	TGCAGTGCGTTCTTCGCAAGGGGCTATGGCTACACCTTC
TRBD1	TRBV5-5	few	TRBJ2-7	CASRGQGVYEQYF	TGTGCCAGCAGGGGACAGGGGGTCTACGAGCAGTACTTC
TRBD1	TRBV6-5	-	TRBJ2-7	CASSYSPGGWNEQYF	TGTGCCAGCAGTTACTCCCCAGGGGGTTGGAACGAGCAGTACTTC
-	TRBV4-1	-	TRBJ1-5	CASSQVYLGGSNQPQHF	TGCGCCAGCAGCCAAGTCTATTTAGGAGGGAGCAATCAGCCCCAGCATTTT
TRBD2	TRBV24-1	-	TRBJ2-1	CATSDSSGGANNEQFF	TGTGCCACCAGTGATAGTAGCGGGGGGGCAAACAATGAGCAGTTCTTC
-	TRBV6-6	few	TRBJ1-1	CASSYPPEVSEAFF	TGTGCCAGCAGTTACCCCCCCGAAGTTTCGGAAGCTTTCTTT
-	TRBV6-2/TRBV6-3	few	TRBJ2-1	CASSAPPGRRSSYNEQFF	TGTGCCAGCAGTGCCCCCCCGGGACGCAGGAGCTCCTACAATGAGCAGTTCTTC
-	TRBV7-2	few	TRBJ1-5	CASSFLVSNQPQHF	TGTGCCAGCAGCTTTTTGGTTAGCAATCAGCCCCAGCATTTT
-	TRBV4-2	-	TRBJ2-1	CASSQEGASLYNEQFF	TGTGCCAGCAGCCAAGAGGGGGCTTCCCTATACAATGAGCAGTTCTTC
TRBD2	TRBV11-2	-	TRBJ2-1	CASSLSGRVKNEQFF	TGTGCCAGCAGCTTATCCGGGAGGGTCAAGAATGAGCAGTTCTTC
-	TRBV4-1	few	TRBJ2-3	CASSPALRDRTDTQYF	TGCGCCAGCAGCCCCGCCCTCAGGGATAGGACAGATACGCAGTATTTT
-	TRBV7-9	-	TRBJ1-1	CASRPDTEAFF	TGTGCCAGCAGGCCCGACACTGAAGCTTTCTTT
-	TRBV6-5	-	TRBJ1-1	CASSYSSGGPEAFF	TGTGCCAGCAGTTACTCGTCCGGGGGGCCTGAAGCTTTCTTT
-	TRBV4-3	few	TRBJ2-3	CASSQDGDGVRDTQYF	TGCGCCAGCAGCCAAGATGGGGACGGGGTCAGAGATACGCAGTATTTT
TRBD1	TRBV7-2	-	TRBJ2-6	CASSFQGQDGANVLTF	TGTGCCAGCAGCTTTCAAGGACAGGATGGGGCCAACGTCCTGACTTTC
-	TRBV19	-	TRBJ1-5	CASSGNRNQPQHF	TGTGCCAGTAGTGGAAACCGAAATCAGCCCCAGCATTTT
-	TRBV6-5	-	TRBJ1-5	CASSYDGNQPQHF	TGTGCCAGCAGTTACGATGGAAATCAGCCCCAGCATTTT
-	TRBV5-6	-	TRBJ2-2	CASSLDDKRVGGELFF	TGTGCCAGCAGCTTGGATGATAAAAGGGTTGGCGGGGAGCTGTTTTTT
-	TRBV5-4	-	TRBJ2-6	CASSLMTSGANVLTF	TGTGCCAGCAGCCTGATGACCTCTGGGGCCAACGTCCTGACTTTC
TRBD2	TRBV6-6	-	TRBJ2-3	CASTGGGPISTDTQYF	TGTGCCAGCACTGGCGGGGGGCCCATCAGCACAGATACGCAGTATTTT
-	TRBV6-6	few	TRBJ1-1	CASKGSGHEAFF	TGTGCCAGTAAAGGCAGCGGGCACGAAGCTTTCTTT
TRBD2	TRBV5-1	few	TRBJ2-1	CASRGLVNEQFF	TGCGCCAGCAGGGGACTAGTTAATGAGCAGTTCTTC
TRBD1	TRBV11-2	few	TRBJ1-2	CASSLSTGSYGYTF	TGTGCCAGCAGCTTATCGACAGGGTCCTATGGCTACACCTTC
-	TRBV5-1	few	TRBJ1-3	CASSVDPGTPGNTIYF	TGCGCCAGCAGCGTGGACCCCGGGACCCCTGGAAACACCATATATTTT
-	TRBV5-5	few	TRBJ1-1	CASSLATRTEATEAFF	TGTGCCAGCAGCTTGGCCACGAGGACAGAAGCCACTGAAGCTTTCTTT
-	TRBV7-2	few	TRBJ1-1	CASSSYGYTEAFF	TGTGCCAGCAGCTCGTACGGATACACTGAAGCTTTCTTT
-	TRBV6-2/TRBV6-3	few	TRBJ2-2	CASVRAGELFF	TGTGCCAGCGTCAGGGCCGGGGAGCTGTTTTTT
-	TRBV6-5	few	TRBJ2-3	CASSFRASTDTQYF	TGTGCCAGCAGTTTCAGGGCTTCCACAGATACGCAGTATTTT
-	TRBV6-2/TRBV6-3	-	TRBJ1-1	CASSYGHLNTEAFF	TGTGCCAGCAGTTATGGCCACCTAAACACTGAAGCTTTCTTT
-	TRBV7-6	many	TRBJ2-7	CASSLRSGAGTYEQYF	TGTGCCAGCAGCTTACGTTCAGGGGCCGGGACCTACGAGCAGTACTTC
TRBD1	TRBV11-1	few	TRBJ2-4	CASRQSQGAKNIQYF	TGTGCCAGCAGACAATCACAGGGGGCCAAAAACATTCAGTACTTC
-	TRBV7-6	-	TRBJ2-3	CASSLGNLDTQYF	TGTGCCAGCAGCTTAGGAAACTTGGATACGCAGTATTTT
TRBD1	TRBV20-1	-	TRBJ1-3	CSALDRNSGNTIYF	TGCAGTGCTTTGGACAGGAACTCTGGAAACACCATATATTTT
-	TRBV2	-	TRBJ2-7	CASTGTRITYEQYF	TGTGCCAGCACCGGGACTCGGATTACCTACGAGCAGTACTTC
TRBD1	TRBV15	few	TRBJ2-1	CAKDRGVHNEQFF	TGTGCCAAGGACAGGGGGGTCCACAATGAGCAGTTCTTC
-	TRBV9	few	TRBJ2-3	CASSQPGAGSTDTQYF	TGTGCCAGCAGCCAGCCCGGGGCCGGTTCCACAGATACGCAGTATTTT
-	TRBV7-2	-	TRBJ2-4	CASSSLGRGNIQYF	TGTGCCAGCAGCTCCCTGGGACGCGGCAACATTCAGTACTTC
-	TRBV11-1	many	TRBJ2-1	CASSLRTTYNEQFF	TGTGCCAGCAGCTTGAGGACCACTTACAATGAGCAGTTCTTC
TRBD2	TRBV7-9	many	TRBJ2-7	CASSPGVAGREQYF	TGTGCCAGCAGCCCCGGGGTAGCGGGGCGCGAGCAGTACTTC
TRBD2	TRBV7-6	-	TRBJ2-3	CASSRGGGWTDTQYF	TGTGCCAGCAGTCGCGGGGGGGGGTGGACAGATACGCAGTATTTT
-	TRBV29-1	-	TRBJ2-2	CSAGDQALVGELFF	TGCAGCGCCGGGGACCAGGCGTTGGTCGGGGAGCTGTTTTTT
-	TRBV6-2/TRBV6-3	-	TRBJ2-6	CASLRGRGSGANVLTF	TGTGCCAGCCTCAGGGGTCGGGGATCTGGGGCCAACGTCCTGACTTTC
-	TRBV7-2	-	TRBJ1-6	CASSSTRNSPSVYSPLHF	TGTGCCAGCAGCTCAACTCGAAACAGCCCTTCTGTTTATTCACCCCTCCACTTT
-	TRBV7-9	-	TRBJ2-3	CASSLLVSTDTQYF	TGTGCCAGCAGCCTCTTGGTTAGCACAGATACGCAGTATTTT
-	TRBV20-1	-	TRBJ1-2	CSARDLGTANYGYTF	TGCAGTGCTAGAGATCTGGGAACAGCTAACTATGGCTACACCTTC
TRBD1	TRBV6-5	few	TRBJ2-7	CASSYSSDRGPYEQYF	TGTGCCAGCAGTTACTCGAGTGACAGGGGGCCTTACGAGCAGTACTTC
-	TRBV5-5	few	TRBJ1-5	CASKEDSYNQPQHF	TGTGCCAGCAAGGAAGACAGCTATAATCAGCCCCAGCATTTT
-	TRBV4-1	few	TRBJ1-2	CASSQGLGRALNYGYTF	TGCGCCAGCAGCCAAGGTCTGGGCAGGGCCCTTAACTATGGCTACACCTTC
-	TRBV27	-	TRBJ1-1	CASISTSWGGTEAFF	TGTGCCAGCATCTCCACCTCTTGGGGGGGTACTGAAGCTTTCTTT
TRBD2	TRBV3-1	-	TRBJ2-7	CASRRRLAGAYEQYF	TGTGCCAGCAGACGGAGGCTAGCGGGGGCCTACGAGCAGTACTTC
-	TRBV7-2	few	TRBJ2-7	CASNLPGRSYEQYF	TGTGCCAGCAACCTGCCCGGGAGAAGCTACGAGCAGTACTTC
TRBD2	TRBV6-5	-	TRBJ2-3	CASSSQLAGGPDTQYF	TGTGCCAGCAGTTCACAACTAGCGGGGGGGCCAGATACGCAGTATTTT